Sequencing of this T cell receptor (beta chain) was carried out in a study of post-analysis software for immune sequencing data. Study findings and constraints: Included in a set of roughly 5 TRBV segments more frequent in patients than controls were TRBV5-6, TRBV5-1 and TRBV20-1. Multiple sclerosis patients had significantly lower normalized Chao1 diversity than controls.

Carried by the TCR beta cDNA libraries were unique molecular identifiers. Each CDR3 protein is one row after TCRdb ran MiXCR on the PCR reads. The data contain around 500,000 distinct CDR3 sequences, around a third of them singletons. This clonotype was detected only a few times. The target antigen is unknown. The CDR3 loop spans 12 amino acids. The germline V and J ends were trimmed by 1 base and 3 bases, with 3 bases remaining between them. The V gene's germline CDR1 is SNHLY and CDR2 FYNNEI. J is TRBJ1-2 and V is TRBV2; no firm D call. The source is a girl between 2 and 17 years old with multiple sclerosis. Sequenced sample: blood. The CDR3 DNA reads as TGTGCCAGCAGTGAAGAGTACTATGGCTACACCTTC. This encodes CASSEEYYGYTF.